This is a list of T cell receptor beta chains from one sample in a study of a mutant IDH1 vaccine in newly diagnosed glioma. These receptors have no identified antigens. The data were produced by immunoSEQ multiplex PCR, yet TCRdb's version contains in-frame clones alone and is incomplete. In the table there are fewer than 70,000 clones, approximately 90% of which are singletons. This material consisted of PBMCs, taken from a glioma patient whose treatment included an IDH1 peptide vaccine. The source is a woman in her 40s with glioma. Both conserved end residues are part of each CDR3. D genes are given only for firm matches. Not all rows give a size; the values are once, few, many and, for expanded clones, a class.

clone size: .; J gene: TRBJ1-1; V gene: TRBV6-5; D gene: .; CDR3 protein: CASSSTSGPVAEAFF; CDR3 DNA: TGTGCCAGCAGCTCCACCTCGGGGCCTGTTGCTGAAGCTTTCTTT
clone size: few; J gene: TRBJ2-5; V gene: TRBV5-1; D gene: TRBD1; CDR3 protein: CASTGTGGLTQYF; CDR3 DNA: TGCGCCAGCACCGGGACAGGGGGCTTGACCCAGTACTTC
clone size: .; J gene: TRBJ1-2; V gene: TRBV5-5; D gene: .; CDR3 protein: CASSLANNYGYTF; CDR3 DNA: TGTGCCAGCAGCTTGGCGAATAACTATGGCTACACCTTC
clone size: .; J gene: TRBJ1-6; V gene: TRBV25-1; D gene: .; CDR3 protein: CASTRSPLHF; CDR3 DNA: TGTGCCAGCACTCGTTCACCCCTCCACTTT
clone size: .; J gene: TRBJ1-6; V gene: TRBV25-1; D gene: .; CDR3 protein: CASSESTGGHSPLHF; CDR3 DNA: TGTGCCAGCAGTGAATCTACGGGCGGCCATTCACCCCTCCACTTT
clone size: .; J gene: TRBJ1-2; V gene: TRBV6-6; D gene: TRBD1; CDR3 protein: CASSPRDRGGYGYTF; CDR3 DNA: TGTGCCAGCAGTCCAAGGGACAGGGGTGGCTATGGCTACACCTTC
clone size: .; J gene: TRBJ2-7; V gene: TRBV6-1; D gene: .; CDR3 protein: CASKEQLSYEQYF; CDR3 DNA: TGTGCCAGCAAAGAACAGCTCTCCTACGAGCAGTACTTC
clone size: .; J gene: TRBJ2-1; V gene: TRBV6-5; D gene: .; CDR3 protein: CASRKLPRSYNEQFF; CDR3 DNA: TGTGCCAGCAGGAAACTCCCCCGATCATACAATGAGCAGTTCTTC
clone size: .; J gene: TRBJ2-3; V gene: TRBV4-3; D gene: TRBD1; CDR3 protein: CASSQDDRGGTDTQYF; CDR3 DNA: TGCGCCAGCAGCCAAGATGACAGGGGCGGGACAGATACGCAGTATTTT
clone size: .; J gene: TRBJ1-1; V gene: TRBV27; D gene: .; CDR3 protein: CASRIRRGGTEAFF; CDR3 DNA: TGTGCCAGCAGGATCCGAAGGGGAGGCACTGAAGCTTTCTTT
clone size: .; J gene: TRBJ2-3; V gene: TRBV2; D gene: .; CDR3 protein: CASSEARFVGGGDPQYF; CDR3 DNA: TGTGCCAGCAGTGAAGCGCGCTTTGTGGGGGGGGGCGATCCGCAGTATTTT
clone size: .; J gene: TRBJ2-4; V gene: TRBV4-1; D gene: .; CDR3 protein: CASSQITGAGIQYF; CDR3 DNA: TGCGCCAGCAGCCAAATCACGGGGGCCGGTATTCAGTACTTC
clone size: .; J gene: TRBJ2-6; V gene: TRBV18; D gene: .; CDR3 protein: CASSPGLGANVLTF; CDR3 DNA: TGTGCCAGCTCACCAGGGTTAGGGGCCAACGTCCTGACTTTC
clone size: .; J gene: TRBJ1-4; V gene: TRBV27; D gene: TRBD1; CDR3 protein: CASPFGTGVHTNEKLFF; CDR3 DNA: TGTGCCAGCCCATTTGGGACAGGGGTCCATACTAATGAAAAACTGTTTTTT
clone size: .; J gene: TRBJ1-2; V gene: TRBV5-1; D gene: TRBD1; CDR3 protein: CASSLGDRIDNYGYTF; CDR3 DNA: TGCGCCAGCAGCTTGGGGGACAGAATTGATAACTATGGCTACACCTTC
clone size: .; J gene: TRBJ1-5; V gene: TRBV6-5; D gene: .; CDR3 protein: CASSPDRYQPQHF; CDR3 DNA: TGTGCCAGCAGCCCTGACAGGTATCAGCCCCAGCATTTT
clone size: once; J gene: TRBJ2-3; V gene: TRBV30; D gene: TRBD1; CDR3 protein: CALSGDRGRPDTQYF; CDR3 DNA: TGTGCCTTAAGTGGGGACAGGGGGCGCCCAGATACGCAGTATTTT
clone size: .; J gene: TRBJ1-4; V gene: TRBV10-3; D gene: TRBD1; CDR3 protein: CATKEGTGNEKLFF; CDR3 DNA: TGTGCCACAAAGGAGGGGACAGGGAATGAAAAACTGTTTTTT
clone size: once; J gene: TRBJ1-5; V gene: TRBV6-4; D gene: .; CDR3 protein: CASSDVYRALDSSNQPQHF; CDR3 DNA: TGTGCCAGCAGTGACGTCTACAGGGCTTTAGATAGTAGCAATCAGCCCCAGCATTTT
clone size: .; J gene: TRBJ2-7; V gene: TRBV4-1; D gene: .; CDR3 protein: CASSLAPGEASYEQYF; CDR3 DNA: TGCGCCAGCAGCCTAGCTCCGGGAGAGGCATCCTACGAGCAGTACTTC
clone size: .; J gene: TRBJ2-7; V gene: TRBV6-6; D gene: .; CDR3 protein: CAIRQQGPYEQYF; CDR3 DNA: TGTGCCATCAGGCAGCAGGGGCCCTACGAGCAGTACTTC
clone size: .; J gene: TRBJ2-5; V gene: TRBV5-1; D gene: .; CDR3 protein: CASSLGIGGSQETQYF; CDR3 DNA: TGCGCCAGCAGCTTAGGCATAGGGGGGTCCCAAGAGACCCAGTACTTC
clone size: .; J gene: TRBJ2-3; V gene: TRBV19; D gene: .; CDR3 protein: CASSIEGDGQDTQYF; CDR3 DNA: TGTGCCAGTAGTATAGAGGGGGACGGGCAAGATACGCAGTATTTT
clone size: .; J gene: TRBJ1-3; V gene: TRBV29-1; D gene: .; CDR3 protein: CSVESGFGNTIYF; CDR3 DNA: TGCAGCGTTGAGTCAGGGTTCGGAAACACCATATATTTT
clone size: .; J gene: TRBJ2-5; V gene: TRBV29-1; D gene: TRBD1; CDR3 protein: CSVTGQGDPQYF; CDR3 DNA: TGCAGCGTCACGGGACAGGGGGATCCCCAGTACTTC
clone size: .; J gene: TRBJ2-4; V gene: TRBV5-6; D gene: TRBD1; CDR3 protein: CASSLGLRDRAPAKNIQYF; CDR3 DNA: TGTGCCAGCAGCTTGGGTTTGCGGGACAGGGCCCCGGCCAAAAACATTCAGTACTTC
clone size: .; J gene: TRBJ2-5; V gene: TRBV4-1; D gene: TRBD2; CDR3 protein: CASRPDLLGLAGGRGGETQYF; CDR3 DNA: TGCGCCAGCAGGCCGGACCTTTTGGGACTAGCGGGGGGGCGTGGGGGAGAGACCCAGTACTTC
clone size: once; J gene: TRBJ2-5; V gene: TRBV18; D gene: .; CDR3 protein: CASSPNQETQYF; CDR3 DNA: TGTGCCAGCTCACCAAATCAAGAGACCCAGTACTTC
clone size: .; J gene: TRBJ1-1; V gene: TRBV28; D gene: .; CDR3 protein: CVSVVNTEAFF; CDR3 DNA: TGTGTTAGTGTGGTGAACACTGAAGCTTTCTTT
clone size: .; J gene: TRBJ2-5; V gene: TRBV4-3; D gene: .; CDR3 protein: CASSQGSSGQETQYF; CDR3 DNA: TGCGCCAGCAGCCAAGGGTCTTCGGGCCAAGAGACCCAGTACTTC
clone size: few; J gene: TRBJ2-7; V gene: TRBV5-1; D gene: TRBD2; CDR3 protein: CASSFTSGSFSYEQYF; CDR3 DNA: TGCGCCAGCAGCTTTACTAGCGGTTCATTCTCCTACGAGCAGTACTTC
clone size: few; J gene: TRBJ1-5; V gene: TRBV11-2; D gene: TRBD1; CDR3 protein: CASSLAGTGNQPQHF; CDR3 DNA: TGTGCCAGCAGCTTAGCCGGGACAGGGAATCAGCCCCAGCATTTT
clone size: .; J gene: TRBJ1-4; V gene: TRBV6-1; D gene: .; CDR3 protein: CASSATDNNEKLFF; CDR3 DNA: TGTGCCAGCAGTGCGACAGATAATAATGAAAAACTGTTTTTT
clone size: .; J gene: TRBJ1-4; V gene: TRBV30; D gene: TRBD1; CDR3 protein: CAWRGQGGNEKLFF; CDR3 DNA: TGTGCCTGGAGGGGACAGGGCGGTAATGAAAAACTGTTTTTT
clone size: .; J gene: TRBJ1-1; V gene: TRBV7-8; D gene: .; CDR3 protein: CASSPLGGNTEAFF; CDR3 DNA: TGTGCCAGCAGCCCCCTCGGAGGGAACACTGAAGCTTTCTTT
clone size: .; J gene: TRBJ2-5; V gene: TRBV5-1; D gene: .; CDR3 protein: CASSLRGTFQETQYF; CDR3 DNA: TGCGCCAGCAGCTTGAGGGGGACTTTCCAAGAGACCCAGTACTTC